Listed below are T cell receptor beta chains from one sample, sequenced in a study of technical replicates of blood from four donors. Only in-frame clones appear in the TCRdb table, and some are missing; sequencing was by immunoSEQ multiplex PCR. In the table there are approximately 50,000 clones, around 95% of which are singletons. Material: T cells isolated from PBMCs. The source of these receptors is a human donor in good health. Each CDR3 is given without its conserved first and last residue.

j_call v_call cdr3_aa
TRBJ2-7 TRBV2 ASSEGPYEQY
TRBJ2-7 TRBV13 ASSLLQAGVGSYEQY
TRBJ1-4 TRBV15 ATSRGTGIGNEKLF
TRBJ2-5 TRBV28 ASSLTGRGETQY
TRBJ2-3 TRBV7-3 ASSASGSRPDTQY
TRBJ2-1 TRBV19 ASSIDLEVSYNEQF
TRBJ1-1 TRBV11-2 ASSGQGHTEAF
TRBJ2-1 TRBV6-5 ASSRSGNEQF
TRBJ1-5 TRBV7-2 ASSLRGLQPQH
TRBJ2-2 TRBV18 ASSPLTSGSTGELF
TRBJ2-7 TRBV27 ASSFTSGGSYEQY